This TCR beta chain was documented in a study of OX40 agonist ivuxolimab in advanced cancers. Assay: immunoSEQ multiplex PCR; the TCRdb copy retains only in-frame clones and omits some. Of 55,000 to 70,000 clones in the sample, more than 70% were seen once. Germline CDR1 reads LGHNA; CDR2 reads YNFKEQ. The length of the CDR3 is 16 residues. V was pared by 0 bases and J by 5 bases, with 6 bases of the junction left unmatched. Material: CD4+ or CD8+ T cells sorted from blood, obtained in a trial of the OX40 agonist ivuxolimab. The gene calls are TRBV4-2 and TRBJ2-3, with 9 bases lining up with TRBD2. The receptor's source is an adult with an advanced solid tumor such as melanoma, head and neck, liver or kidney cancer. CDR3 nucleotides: TGTGCCAGCAGCCAAGAGCTAGCGGGGTCCGGAGATACGCAGTATTTT. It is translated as CASSQELAGSGDTQYF.